Reported below is one TCR beta chain. Trimming pared 3 bases from V and 10 bases from J, leaving 16 bases between. Germline V gene lookup returns CDR1 MDHEN and CDR2 SYDVKM. The CDR3 has 14 residues. The data were obtained in a study of shared clonotypes between healthy human individuals. The authors distributed each subset's genomic DNA evenly over several immunoSEQ plates. The protocol was immunoSEQ multiplex PCR, while the TCRdb copy is restricted to in-frame clones and leaves out a portion. Of some 480,000 clones in the sample, around 80% were seen once. The sequence came from a woman aged 40 to 50 in good health. Some clones in this sample may be carry-over from other donors' samples. Sequencing was carried out using PBMCs. The chain joins TRBV28 to TRBJ2-1; D unresolved. CDR3 bases: TGTGCCAGCAGTTTCGCACTACCTCCCGTCGAGCAGTTCTTC. This translates into CASSFALPPVEQFF.